This T cell receptor beta chain was obtained from a study of siplizumab effects on memory and regulatory T cells. Losses at the gene ends were 5 bases for V and 7 bases for J; bases not matched to a gene: 6. The CDR3 has 14 residues. CDR1 is LNHDA and CDR2 is SQIVND in the germline V gene (reference sequence). Concerning this clone itself: Its antigen is unidentified.

The protocol was immunoSEQ multiplex PCR, while the TCRdb copy is restricted to in-frame clones and leaves out a portion. Of around 110,000 clones in the sample, about 94% were seen once. The study, taken as a whole, reports: Memory cells that were CD4+ and unstimulated gave rise to alloreactive sequences, which siplizumab significantly reduced. Versus 25% to 30% in controls, the mappable alloreactive CD4+ clones averaged roughly 69% Treg-derived with siplizumab.

This chain uses TRBV19 with TRBJ1-2; 11 nucleotides match TRBD1. What was sequenced was non-Treg CD4+ T cells sorted from blood. This receptor was identified in a human donor in good health. This chain's CDR3 is CASSPRTGGSGYTF. Here the CDR3 DNA reads TGTGCCAGTAGTCCCAGGACAGGGGGCTCTGGCTACACCTTC. Full variable domain (remainder filled in from reference TRBV19 and TRBJ1-2): DGGITQSPKYLFRKEGQNVTLSCEQNLNHDAMYWYRQDPGQGLRLIYYSQIVNDFQKGDIAEGYSVSREKKESFPLTVTSAQKNPTAFYLCASSPRTGGSGYTFGSGTRLTVV.